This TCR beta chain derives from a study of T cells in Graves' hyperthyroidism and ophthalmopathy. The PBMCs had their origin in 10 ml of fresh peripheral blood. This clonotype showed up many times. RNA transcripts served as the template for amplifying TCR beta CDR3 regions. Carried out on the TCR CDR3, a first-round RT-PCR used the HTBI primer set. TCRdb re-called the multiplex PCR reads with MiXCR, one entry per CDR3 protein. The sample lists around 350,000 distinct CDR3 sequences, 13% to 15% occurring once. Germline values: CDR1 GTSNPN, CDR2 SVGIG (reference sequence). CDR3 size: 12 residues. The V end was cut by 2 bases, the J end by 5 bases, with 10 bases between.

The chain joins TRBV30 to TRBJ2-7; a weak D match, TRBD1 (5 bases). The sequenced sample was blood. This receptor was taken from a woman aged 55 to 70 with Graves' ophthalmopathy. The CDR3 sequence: CAWSPGRHEQYF. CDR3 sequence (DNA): TGTGCCTGGAGTCCAGGGCGACACGAGCAGTACTTC.